Below, 6 T cell receptor beta chains from the same sample are listed, as sequenced in a study of PD-1 blockade in classical Hodgkin lymphoma (dated by TCRdb to 2020 to 2021). The time point label, read with the paper, signifies: newly diagnosed, previously untreated cHL patient sample. Using a Miltenyi CD8+ T cell isolation kit, CD8+ T cells were purified from thawed PBMCs through magnetic negative selection. Preparation of the library involved the immunoSEQ multiplex PCR assay. TCRdb's version of the immuneACCESS table is confined to in-frame rearrangements and falls short of the full clone set. An unresolved V gene accounts for under half of the shortfall where checked; the remainder is of unknown origin. The sample records 12,000 to 15,000 clones, about 91% of which are singletons. The ten largest clonotypes hold 5.5% to 7.5% of the sample. Source material: CD8+ T cells from blood. These receptors were obtained from a human donor with classical Hodgkin lymphoma.

This chain joins TRBV5-1 and TRBJ2-1; D unresolved. Per the germline V gene, CDR1 is SGHRS and CDR2 is YFSETQ. The CDR3 loop spans 13 amino acids. V was pared by 4 bases and J by 8 bases, with 13 bases between. In nucleotides, the CDR3 is TGCGCCAGCAGCCGGAACATCGGCGATGAGCAGTTCTTC. Amino acids: CASSRNIGDEQFF.

This chain connects TRBV14 to TRBJ2-5, with a tentative D call TRBD2 (7 bases). This CDR3 has 19 amino acids. V was clipped by 3 bases and J by 3 bases, with 26 bases between them. Germline V lookup: CDR1 SGHDN, CDR2 FVKESK. This CDR3 is CASSHSHLGGRDMEETQYF. The CDR3, as DNA: TGTGCCAGCAGCCACTCGCATCTCGGTGGGAGGGACATGGAAGAGACCCAGTACTTC.

This rearrangement joins TRBV4-1 to TRBJ2-1; no reliable D call. In germline, CDR1 is MGHRA, CDR2 YSYEKL. Trimming shortened V by 3 bases and J by 0 bases, and 18 bases separated the two germline ends. The CDR3 totals 18 residues. For the CDR3, the DNA is TGCGCCAGCAGCCACGCCGGGTTGGTTCTTAGCTCCTACAATGAGCAGTTCTTC. It specifies CASSHAGLVLSSYNEQFF.

This chain uses TRBV28 with TRBJ2-3; the match to TRBD1 covers 8 bases. V gave up 5 bases and J gave up 0 bases; unmatched junction bases: 1. Germline lookup yields CDR1 MDHEN and CDR2 SYDVKM. The CDR3 is 14 amino acids. The CDR3 bases are TGTGCCAGCAGTCGGGACAGGAGCACAGATACGCAGTATTTT. Translation: CASSRDRSTDTQYF.

A note on this clone: Other DNA variants within this sample encode the same CDR3. The chain links TRBV5-1 to TRBJ1-2; TRBD1 aligns across 10 bases. The V gene end was trimmed by 0 bases and the J gene end by 7 bases; junction bases not matched to a gene: 3. CDR3 length equals 14 residues. Germline assignment: CDR1 SGHRS and CDR2 YFSETQ. The CDR3 nucleotides are TGCGCCAGCAGCTTGGGACAGGGGGCTTTTGGCTACACCTTC. Protein product: CASSLGQGAFGYTF.

The chain is built from TRBV7-9 and TRBJ1-3, with D unclear. In germline, CDR1 is SEHNR, CDR2 FQNEAQ (reference sequence). This CDR3 has 16 residues. V lost 6 bases and J lost 0, with 15 bases in between. CDR3 nucleotides: TGTGCCAGCAGACCCCGCGACGGGAACTCTGGAAACACCATATATTTT. This encodes CASRPRDGNSGNTIYF.